Listed here are 25 T cell receptor beta chains from one sample, sequenced in a study of T cell responses to AZD1222 COVID-19 vaccine. Method: immunoSEQ multiplex PCR; TCRdb's copy keeps in-frame clones and lacks some. The table has about 150,000 clones, approximately 90% seen once. The material was peripheral blood, obtained 28 days after the second AZD1222 dose. Receptors originate from an adult who received the AZD1222 COVID-19 vaccine.

The chain employs TRBV7-8 and TRBJ2-7, with 7 nucleotides matching TRBD1. V was pared by 5 bases and J by 3 bases, with 10 bases of the junction left unmatched. The germline gives CDR1 SGHVS, CDR2 FQNEAQ. The CDR3 sequence is 15 residues long. CDR3 protein: CASSVTGTAVYEQYF. The CDR3 DNA is TGTGCCAGCAGCGTGACAGGGACCGCAGTCTACGAGCAGTACTTC.

This clone was observed a single time. The chain carries TRBV21-1 and TRBJ2-7. TRBV21-1 is reported as a pseudogene. CDR3 length: 17 residues. CDR3 residues: CASRSIRRTQVPYEQYF. The CDR3 coding sequence is TGTGCCAGCAGGTCGATTCGGCGGACCCAAGTCCCCTACGAGCAGTACTTC.

The chain couples TRBV30 to TRBJ2-2; a weak D match, TRBD1 (7 bases). The CDR3 sequence is 16 residues long. V gave up 3 bases and J gave up 7 bases, with 21 bases separating them. Germline loops: CDR1 GTSNPN, CDR2 SVGIG (reference sequence). CDR3 bases: TGTGCCTGGAGCACACCGTGGCAGGGGGAGGTCGGGGAGCTGTTTTTT. Residues: CAWSTPWQGEVGELFF.

This rearrangement joins TRBV9 to TRBJ1-1, with a tentative D call TRBD1 (5 bases). V lost 0 bases to trimming and J lost 7 bases, with 16 bases between them. The CDR3 loop spans 15 amino acids. Per the germline V gene, CDR1 is SGDLS and CDR2 is YYNGEE. CDR3 in DNA: TGTGCCAGCAGCGTAGCTAGCACAGGAGGTGTTGAAGCTTTCTTT. The encoded protein is CASSVASTGGVEAFF.

This chain joins TRBV9 and TRBJ2-1; weak D call: TRBD2 (6 bases). The ends were cut back, 4 bases at V and 5 bases at J, with 16 bases in the middle. CDR1 SGDLS and CDR2 YYNGEE come from the germline V gene. This CDR3 has 15 residues. The CDR3 DNA reads TGTGCCAGCAGCACCCGACTAGGCGCGGACAATGAGCAGTTCTTC. Its protein product is CASSTRLGADNEQFF.

This clone was counted a few times. The chain couples TRBV11-1 to TRBJ2-1; 12 bases fit TRBD2. CDR3 size: 16 residues. J gave up 4 bases and V 5 bases, and 6 bases lay outside the gene matches. Germline V gene lookup returns CDR1 SGHAT and CDR2 FQDESV (reference sequence). The CDR3 bases are TGTGCCAGCAGCCCCAGCCTAGCGGGGGGGTACAATGAGCAGTTCTTC. Amino acids: CASSPSLAGGYNEQFF.

This rearrangement joins TRBV6-1 to TRBJ2-2; 7 bases align to TRBD1. With V trimmed by 2 bases and J by 2 bases, 2 bases remained unmatched. The CDR3 loop spans 15 amino acids. The germline gives CDR1 MNHNS, CDR2 SASEGT. The CDR3 region has the DNA TGTGCCAGCAGTGAAACAGGGGCAAACACCGGGGAGCTGTTTTTT. Protein product: CASSETGANTGELFF.

The genes are TRBV4-1 and TRBJ1-3; the D gene is possibly TRBD1 (6 bases). Per the germline V gene, CDR1 is MGHRA and CDR2 is YSYEKL. V lost 2 bases and J lost 0, with 17 bases in between. The CDR3 contains 18 residues. CDR3 in amino acids: CASSQSGLQGLSGNTIYF. CDR3 sequence (DNA): TGCGCCAGCAGCCAAAGCGGACTACAGGGCCTCTCTGGAAACACCATATATTTT.

The chain carries TRBV30 and TRBJ1-3, with no clear D. CDR1 is GTSNPN and CDR2 is SVGIG in the germline V gene (reference sequence). The CDR3 contains 11 residues. V lost 4 bases and J 4 bases, leaving 5 bases between the germline ends. The CDR3 protein is CAWMAGNTIYF. CDR3 bases: TGTGCCTGGATGGCGGGAAACACCATATATTTT.

This clone turned up a few times. The CDR3 loop reads CATSRDLGTGNGYTF. The CDR3 region has the DNA TGTGCCACCAGCAGAGATCTCGGGACAGGGAATGGCTACACCTTC. The chain has TRBV15 and TRBJ1-2, with TRBD1 identical over 9 bases. Trimming cost V 0 bases and J 6 bases; bases outside gene matches: 5. Germline CDR1 and CDR2: LNHNV and YYDKDF (reference sequence). The CDR3 has 15 amino acids.

The chain joins TRBV5-1 to TRBJ1-5; maybe TRBD1 (6 bases). Trimming removed 0 bases at V and 2 bases at J, with 12 bases between. This CDR3 region has 16 residues. CDR1 is SGHRS, CDR2 YFSETQ, per germline. CDR3 DNA sequence: TGCGCCAGCAGCTTGGGGCCGGGGGCAGGCAATCAGCCCCAGCATTTT. Amino acid sequence: CASSLGPGAGNQPQHF.

V gene TRBV11-3 combines with J gene TRBJ2-7; 9 nucleotides match TRBD1. The trim removed 5 bases at V and 3 bases at J, leaving 2 bases unmatched. The CDR3 is made up of 13 amino acids. The germline gives CDR1 SGHNT, CDR2 YENEEA. Written as DNA, the CDR3 is TGTGCCAGCAGCACGGGACAGGGCTACGAGCAGTACTTC. This encodes CASSTGQGYEQYF.

The genes are TRBV3-1 (or the pseudogene TRBV3-2) and TRBJ2-7, with D possibly TRBD2 on 5 matching bases. The CDR3 totals 14 residues. Trimming stripped 3 bases from V and 3 bases from J, with 12 bases between. Germline V lookup: CDR1 LGHDT, CDR2 YNNKEL (reference sequence). The CDR3 nucleotides read TGTGCCAGCAGCCAGGAGGCCAGTATCTACGAGCAGTACTTC. This sequence encodes CASSQEASIYEQYF.

The chain couples TRBV6-2 or TRBV6-3 to TRBJ1-1; no clear D gene. This CDR3 contains 13 residues. The V end lost 5 bases, the J end lost 0 bases, and 7 bases lay between the germline ends. Per germline, CDR1 MNHEY and CDR2 SVGEGT. The CDR3 nucleotides read TGTGCCAGCAGTCCCTCCTTGAACACTGAAGCTTTCTTT. This encodes CASSPSLNTEAFF.

The gene calls are TRBV6-5 and TRBJ1-1, with TRBD1 matching over 7 bases. V shed 7 bases and J 4 bases; nucleotides not matched to a gene: 12. The CDR3 length is 15 residues. The germline V gene encodes CDR1 MNHEY and CDR2 SVGAGI. The CDR3 nucleotides read TGTGCCAGCACCTCCTACGAGGGGGCTCTCACTGAAGCTTTCTTT. This gives the protein CASTSYEGALTEAFF.

The J gene is TRBJ2-7, the V gene TRBV6-5; 15 bases fit TRBD2. V shed 2 bases, J shed 6 bases, and the junction held 2 bases outside the gene matches. Germline assignment: CDR1 MNHEY and CDR2 SVGAGI. The CDR3 contains 15 residues. This CDR3 reads CASSYQGLAGGEQYF. The CDR3 coding sequence is TGTGCCAGCAGTTACCAGGGACTAGCGGGAGGCGAGCAGTACTTC.

J is TRBJ2-3 and V is TRBV4-3; 7 bases align to TRBD2. The V gene end was trimmed by 0 bases and the J gene end by 4 bases; junction bases not matched to a gene: 10. The CDR3 totals 17 residues. Germline values: CDR1 LGHNA, CDR2 YSLEER. CDR3 DNA sequence: TGCGCCAGCAGCCAAGACATCGGCGGGAGAGGAGCAGATACGCAGTATTTT. It codes for CASSQDIGGRGADTQYF.

The CDR3 reads CASSRDLVDEQYF. The DNA of the CDR3 is TGCGCCAGCAGCCGGGACCTCGTGGACGAGCAGTACTTC. The chain has TRBV4-3 and TRBJ2-7; D may match TRBD1 or TRBD2 (5 bases each). This CDR3 spans 13 amino acids. Germline V gene sequence: CDR1 LGHNA, CDR2 YSLEER. Trimming removed 4 bases from V and 5 bases from J, with 12 bases in between.

The gene calls are TRBV10-3 and TRBJ1-4, with D possibly TRBD1 on 5 matching bases. This CDR3 has 12 residues. The V gene's germline CDR1 is ENHRY and CDR2 SYGVKD. V was shortened by 9 bases and J by 5 bases, with 10 bases between the two germline ends. In DNA form, the CDR3 reads TGTGCCATTTCAAGGGGAAATGAAAAACTGTTTTTT. Residues: CAISRGNEKLFF.

This clone occurred once. V gene TRBV28 combines with J gene TRBJ1-1; perhaps TRBD1 as D (5 bases). Germline CDR1 reads MDHEN; CDR2 reads SYDVKM. The CDR3 loop spans 14 amino acids. Trimming pared 7 bases from V and 10 bases from J, leaving 22 bases between. The CDR3 sequence: CASTLRSGHSLAFF. In nucleotides, the CDR3 is TGTGCCAGCACCTTACGTTCAGGGCATTCTTTAGCTTTCTTT.

The V and J genes are TRBV19 and TRBJ2-4; TRBD2 aligns across 7 bases. This CDR3 is 14 amino acids long. V lost 8 bases, J lost 4 bases, and 8 bases stayed unmatched. In germline, CDR1 is LNHDA, CDR2 SQIVND (reference sequence). CDR3 in DNA: TGTGCCAGTGATCGTGGGGAGGGGAAAAACATTCAGTACTTC. Protein product: CASDRGEGKNIQYF.

The chain employs TRBV4-1 and TRBJ1-1; D is unclear. The CDR3 covers 16 residues. Trimming left V 1 base short and J 3 bases short, with 15 bases between. Germline assignment: CDR1 MGHRA and CDR2 YSYEKL. CDR3 protein: CASSQVNMVAYTEAFF. The DNA of the CDR3 is TGCGCCAGCAGCCAAGTAAATATGGTGGCATACACTGAAGCTTTCTTT.

V usage is TRBV19 and J usage is TRBJ2-7; 9 positions match TRBD1. Germline CDR1 and CDR2: LNHDA and SQIVND (reference sequence). The V segment lost 5 bases and the J segment 1 base; nucleotides outside the gene matches: 9. This CDR3 has 16 residues. CDR3 sequence: CASSYGGGQGSYEQYF. CDR3 DNA sequence: TGTGCCAGTAGTTACGGGGGAGGACAGGGGTCCTACGAGCAGTACTTC.

The chain recombines TRBV13 with TRBJ1-6, with D unclear. The germline gives CDR1 PRHDT, CDR2 FYEKMQ (reference sequence). V lost 0 bases and J 8 bases, leaving 17 bases between the germline ends. The CDR3 consists of 17 residues. CDR3 sequence (DNA): TGTGCCAGCAGCTTAGGGCTTGGGTTTGTTGGCGATTCACCCCTCCACTTT. Translation: CASSLGLGFVGDSPLHF.

The chain couples TRBV14 to TRBJ2-3, with a weak D call TRBD1 (6 bases). The CDR3 is 15 residues long. The V gene lost 4 bases and the J gene lost 0 bases, with 11 bases spanning the gap. Per germline, CDR1 SGHDN and CDR2 FVKESK. The CDR3 DNA follows: TGTGCCAGCAGCCTAAGACAGGCTAGCACAGATACGCAGTATTTT. Translating gives CASSLRQASTDTQYF. The full variable domain, rest sourced from reference TRBV14 and TRBJ2-3, is EAGVTQFPSHSVIEKGQTVTLRCDPISGHDNLYWYRRVMGKEIKFLLHFVKESKQDESGMPNNRFLAERTGGTYSTLKVQPAELEDSGVYFCASSLRQASTDTQYFGPGTRLTVL.